This T cell receptor beta chain derives from a study of T-cell memory formation after mild COVID-19 (TCRdb year 2021). Study-wide context: TCR sequence clusters from the two donors were largely donor specific. In two donors, T-cell clones that expanded and contracted after mild COVID-19 were followed by sequencing TCRalpha and TCRbeta repertoires longitudinally. The cohort was made up of two young adult volunteers, one female and one male, who were previously healthy.

Ficoll-Paque density gradient centrifugation was used to isolate PBMCs. Comment on this clonotype: No cognate antigen has been identified for it. No base-level quality is on record; no much larger clone is a single base apart.

CDR1 and CDR2 are drawn from the germline V gene: MNHNS, SASEGT. Relative to germline, V is missing 4 bases and J is missing 1 base, with 11 bases of the junction outside any gene match. From the cysteine through the phenylalanine, the CDR3 covers 18 amino acids. CDR3 DNA is the only sequence kept; it has 54 bases, read in frame from the first base. The run used an Illumina NovaSeq 6000. cDNA libraries for TCRalpha and TCRbeta were prepared by 5'RACE using constant-segment primers, with sample barcodes and unique molecular identifiers added. RNA was extracted from every sample with Trizol reagent. Amplification of the libraries took two PCR steps, and the second step added a second sample barcode plus Illumina TruSeq adapters. Libraries were sequenced on an Illumina NovaSeq with 2 x 150 bp paired-end reads. On the study's bioinformatics: With migec v1.2.7, reads were demultiplexed and then collapsed into UMI-guided consensus sequences. Using mixcr v2.1.11, the UMI consensuses were aligned to TRA and TRB V and J templates and assembled into clonotypes. A clonotype was counted as expanded or contracted only if both edgeR and NoisET called the change significant, with noise models trained on biological replicates. For edgeR calls, the cutoffs were a false discovery rate-adjusted p below 0.01 and a log2 fold-change threshold of 1. PCA with hierarchical clustering of max-normalized trajectories of the 1000 most abundant clonotypes was used as exploratory dynamics analysis. Separately sequenced CD4+ and CD8+ repertoires were used to assign the CD4 or CD8 phenotype of responding clones. The raw public data were reprocessed by TCRdb itself: fastp quality trimming at Q25, MiXCR clonotype calling, in-frame beta chains only. Identical CDR3 proteins give one entry, which carries the most common genes and DNA. The V and J calls follow TCRdb's processing rather than the paper's. Counted in this sample were about 560,000 distinct CDR3 sequences; under 20% of them appeared once. In total, the top ten clones hold around 12% of the sample.

Results the study describes overall, beyond this receptor: Whether the second-wave clones peaking on day 37 were SARS-CoV-2 specific was not confirmed. Only two mild cases were covered in the study, and larger cohorts including severe cases with pre-infection samples were considered necessary. Some responding clones were detected in pre-infection memory, which suggested that pre-existing cross-reactive memory T cells had joined the SARS-CoV-2 response. Contracting CD4+ clones turned up mainly in the CM and EM memory subsets, whereas EMRA was where CD8+ clones were enriched. Clones that contracted from day 15 to 85 showed balanced CD4/CD8 phenotypes, whereas a second wave of clones that expanded from day 15 to 37 leaned towards CD4+.

This clonotype originated in an adult woman who had mild COVID-19 (a few samples of this study predate the infection). The sample titles of this study are shuffled in the database, so cell type and time point are left out; the donor was told from shared clones. Sequencing was carried out using PBMCs or a T cell subset sorted from them (not recorded which). Recombination connected TRBV6-1 to TRBJ2-3, with TRBD2 matching 10 junction bases. The DNA is TGTGCCAGCAGTGCCTTCTACGTAGCGGGGGGCCGCACAGATACGCAGTATTTT. It specifies CASSAFYVAGGRTDTQYF.